The entry that follows covers one T cell receptor beta chain sequence. Source study methods: The assay estimated nucleated cells by amplifying reference gene primers. Some clones are missing from TCRdb's copy, which holds only in-frame ones; the method was immunoSEQ multiplex PCR. Clone size and V and J calls were adopted from that table, with D and trimming inferred from the DNA. This sample has about 290,000 clones, with around 86% found just once. These data come from a study of blood T cell repertoires in COVID-19. Germline V gene sequence: CDR1 SGHVS, CDR2 FNYEAQ. Trimming removed 3 bases from V and 7 bases from J; junction bases left unmatched: 9. This CDR3 region has 16 residues.

The TCR originated in a woman aged 40 to 50 who had recovered from COVID-19. Sequencing used PBMCs or T cells enriched from blood (not recorded which). This sequence joins TRBV7-6 and TRBJ1-6; 7 nucleotides align to TRBD1. The CDR3 DNA reads TGTGCCAGCAGCTTCACGGTCGCAGGGGGAAATTCACCCCTCCACTTT. It translates to CASSFTVAGGNSPLHF.